This TCR beta chain originates from a study of spatial heterogeneity in lung cancer. Findings of the study overall: More often at tumor resection than at routine follow-up, ubiquitous expanded tumor TCRs were detected in the blood.

Every TCR cDNA molecule bore its own unique molecular identifier. Each CDR3 protein gets one entry after TCRdb re-called the 5' RACE reads with MiXCR. The sample shows under 25,000 distinct CDR3 sequences, 7% of them seen only once. From germline, CDR1 is MNHNS and CDR2 SASEGT. The V and J ends lost 6 bases and 6 bases, in that order; junction bases with no gene match: 5. This CDR3 contains 14 residues. By sample share, this clonotype is large (0.1 to 1%). Its specificity is not known. Time point described: sample taken at primary tumor resection. The donor group consisted of 72 patients who had untreated, early-stage non-small cell lung cancer. Unsorted whole RNA of tumor, nontumor lung or frozen PBMC was sequenced.

This receptor was identified in a male donor with early-stage non-small cell lung cancer. This specimen consisted of PBMCs, obtained at surgery. The V gene is TRBV6-1, the J gene TRBJ1-6; the match to TRBD1 covers 7 bases. The CDR3 protein is CASSRDRINSPLHF. The CDR3 bases are TGTGCCAGCAGCAGGGACAGAATTAATTCACCCCTCCACTTT.